The 10 T cell receptor beta chains given below trace back to one sample, sequenced in a study of blood T cell repertoires in COVID-19. Profiling relied on immunoSEQ multiplex PCR, and the TCRdb table lists in-frame clones only, not all of them. Among tens of thousands of clones, over 80% were seen once, and the ten largest hold around 5%. Input material: peripheral blood. These receptors were taken from a man in his fifties with active COVID-19.

This chain connects TRBV12-3 or TRBV12-4 to TRBJ1-2, with TRBD1 matching over 8 bases. The CDR3 consists of 12 residues. V shed 6 bases and J 8 bases; nucleotides not matched to a gene: 5. CDR3 region: CASRTDRGGYTF. For the CDR3, the DNA is TGTGCCAGCAGAACCGACAGGGGAGGCTACACCTTC.

The gene calls are TRBV28 and TRBJ1-1, with 11 bases identical to TRBD1. Per the germline V gene, CDR1 is MDHEN and CDR2 is SYDVKM. The V segment lost 11 bases and the J segment 6 bases; nucleotides outside the gene matches: 11. The CDR3 runs 14 residues. The CDR3 is CAGKDRGRIAEAFF. The CDR3, as DNA: TGTGCCGGGAAGGACAGGGGGCGCATCGCTGAAGCTTTCTTT.

The chain combines TRBV7-2 with TRBJ2-2; possibly TRBD2 for D (6 bases). This CDR3 is 14 amino acids long. Trimming removed 4 bases from V and 4 bases from J, with 10 bases in between. Germline loops: CDR1 SGHTA, CDR2 FQGNSA. CDR3 amino acids: CASSYTSSTGELFF. The CDR3 DNA is TGTGCCAGCAGCTACACTAGCTCCACCGGGGAGCTGTTTTTT.

The chain recombines TRBV6-2 or TRBV6-3 with TRBJ2-7, with 8 bases lining up with TRBD1. Germline V lookup: CDR1 MNHEY, CDR2 SVGEGT. The CDR3 covers 15 residues. V lost 0 bases to trimming and J lost 6 bases; unmatched junction nucleotides: 7. CDR3 bases: TGTGCCAGCAGTTACTCTCCGGACAGGGCTCTCGAGCAGTACTTC. Translated, it gives CASSYSPDRALEQYF.

V is TRBV29-1 and J is TRBJ1-1; D is unresolved. Germline CDR1 SQVTM, CDR2 ANQGSEA. V shed 3 bases and J shed 1 base, with 9 bases lying between them. There are 13 residues in the CDR3. The CDR3 bases are TGCAGCGTTGACACCGGGGAGAACACTGAAGCTTTCTTT. This sequence encodes CSVDTGENTEAFF.

V gene TRBV6-2 or TRBV6-3 combines with J gene TRBJ2-1, with 11 bases aligning to TRBD2. V was pared by 6 bases and J by 3 bases, with 4 bases of the junction left unmatched. The CDR3 extends over 15 amino acids. Germline values: CDR1 MNHEY, CDR2 SVGEGT. The CDR3 coding sequence is TGTGCCAGCAGCTCCGGGACTAGCGGCTACAATGAGCAGTTCTTC. Its protein is CASSSGTSGYNEQFF.

This clone was observed a few times. The chain combines TRBV11-1 with TRBJ2-7, with D hard to call. The CDR3 is 13 residues long. V was trimmed by 1 base and J by 3 bases, leaving 7 bases between them. CDR1 and CDR2 (germline): SGHAT, FQDESV (reference sequence). In nucleotides, the CDR3 is TGTGCCAGCAGCTTAGGGGCAGTCTACGAGCAGTACTTC. Amino acids: CASSLGAVYEQYF. The full variable domain, completed using reference TRBV11-1 and TRBJ2-7, is EAEVAQSPRYKITEKSQAVAFWCDPISGHATLYWYRQILGQGPELLVQFQDESVVDDSQLPKDRFSAERLKGVDSTLKIQPAELGDSAMYLCASSLGAVYEQYFGPGTRLTVT.

The chain has TRBV11-3 and TRBJ2-1; 9 bases fit TRBD2. V trimming: 1 base; J trimming: 5 bases; junction bases outside the gene matches: 3. This CDR3 region has 15 residues. The germline V gene has CDR1 SGHNT and CDR2 YENEEA. The CDR3: CASSLGAGGHNEQFF. Here the CDR3 DNA reads TGTGCCAGCAGCTTAGGAGCGGGAGGTCACAATGAGCAGTTCTTC.

The V call is TRBV6-5, the J call TRBJ2-2; 7 bases align to TRBD1. The ends lost 6 bases at V and 2 bases at J; junction bases unmatched: 3. The CDR3 spans 14 residues. Germline V lookup: CDR1 MNHEY, CDR2 SVGAGI. The CDR3 is CASRTGTNTGELFF. In DNA, the CDR3 is TGTGCCAGCAGGACAGGGACCAACACCGGGGAGCTGTTTTTT.

CDR3 region: CASSSSATNEKLFF. Here the CDR3 DNA reads TGTGCCAGCAGCTCCAGTGCAACTAATGAAAAACTGTTTTTT. The chain recombines TRBV3-1 (or the pseudogene TRBV3-2) with TRBJ1-4; no clear D. CDR1 and CDR2 (germline): LGHDT, YNNKEL (reference sequence). The CDR3 extends over 14 amino acids. The V and J ends lost 5 bases and 0 bases respectively, with 7 bases between them.